Shown below are 4 T cell receptor beta chains from a single sample sequenced in a study of shared T cell receptors in the human thymus. The data were produced by immunoSEQ multiplex PCR, yet TCRdb's version contains in-frame clones alone and is incomplete. The sample carries approximately 580,000 clones, approximately 78% recorded once. This same sample was also taken into another study, of human thymus T cells.

Sequences were obtained from thymocytes. The source of these receptors is a boy younger than two with a congenital heart defect.

The chain combines TRBV5-4 with TRBJ2-5, with 10 nucleotides matching TRBD2. The V gene end was trimmed by 3 bases and the J gene end by 4 bases; junction bases not matched to a gene: 6. Germline-derived CDR1 and CDR2 are SGHNT and YYREEE (reference sequence). This CDR3 is built from 15 residues. The CDR3 nucleotides read TGTGCCAGCAGCTCCCTAGCGGGAGAAGGAGAGACCCAGTACTTC. It is translated as CASSSLAGEGETQYF.

CDR3 nucleotide sequence: TGTGCCAGCAGCCAAGAGGCGACTAGCGGAGGGTACGAGCAGTACTTC. This sequence encodes CASSQEATSGGYEQYF. V and J are TRBV14 and TRBJ2-7; TRBD2 matches at 9 bases. Trimming at V came to 0 bases and at J to 4 bases, leaving 7 bases not matched to a gene. Germline loops: CDR1 SGHDN, CDR2 FVKESK. The CDR3 is 16 amino acids.

The V gene is TRBV5-1, the J gene TRBJ2-1; 11 bases are shared with TRBD2. Germline V gene lookup returns CDR1 SGHRS and CDR2 YFSETQ. The CDR3 is 15 residues long. With 4 bases clipped from V and 8 bases from J, the junction kept 8 bases outside the gene matches. In DNA form, the CDR3 reads TGCGCCAGCAGCCGGGCACTAGCGGGAGAAGATGAGCAGTTCTTC. Its protein is CASSRALAGEDEQFF. Variable domain in full (rest from reference TRBV5-1 and TRBJ2-1): KAGVTQTPRYLIKTRGQQVTLSCSPISGHRSVSWYQQTPGQGLQFLFEYFSETQRNKGNFPGRFSGRQFSNSRSEMNVSTLELGDSALYLCASSRALAGEDEQFFGPGTRLTVL.

The rearrangement links TRBV10-1 to TRBJ2-1; 9 nucleotides align to TRBD2. Germline loops: CDR1 WNHNN, CDR2 SYGVQD (reference sequence). Losses at the gene ends were 0 bases for V and 7 bases for J; bases not matched to a gene: 10. This CDR3 is 17 amino acids long. The CDR3 spells CASSESLAGDPPNEQFF. The CDR3 nucleotides are TGCGCCAGCAGTGAGTCATTAGCGGGAGATCCCCCAAATGAGCAGTTCTTC.